Described below is a single TCR beta chain sequence and its context. Sequenced by immunoSEQ multiplex PCR; TCRdb stores in-frame clones only, minus some. The sample lists 110,000 or so clones; around 84% were seen once. J gave up 5 bases and V 6 bases, and 8 bases lay outside the gene matches. CDR1 is ENHRY, CDR2 SYGVKD, per germline. The CDR3 sequence is 14 residues long. The data stem from a study of blood T cell repertoires in COVID-19. Study in general: Sources were T cells, B-cell-depleted T cells, or PBMCs; the material itself was cDNA or gDNA.

What was sequenced was peripheral blood. The rearrangement links TRBV10-3 to TRBJ2-5; 8 nucleotides line up with TRBD1. This receptor was taken from a man in his forties with acute or convalescent COVID-19. The CDR3 loop reads CAISNGQGGETQYF. The CDR3 nucleotides read TGTGCCATCAGCAACGGACAGGGCGGGGAGACCCAGTACTTC.